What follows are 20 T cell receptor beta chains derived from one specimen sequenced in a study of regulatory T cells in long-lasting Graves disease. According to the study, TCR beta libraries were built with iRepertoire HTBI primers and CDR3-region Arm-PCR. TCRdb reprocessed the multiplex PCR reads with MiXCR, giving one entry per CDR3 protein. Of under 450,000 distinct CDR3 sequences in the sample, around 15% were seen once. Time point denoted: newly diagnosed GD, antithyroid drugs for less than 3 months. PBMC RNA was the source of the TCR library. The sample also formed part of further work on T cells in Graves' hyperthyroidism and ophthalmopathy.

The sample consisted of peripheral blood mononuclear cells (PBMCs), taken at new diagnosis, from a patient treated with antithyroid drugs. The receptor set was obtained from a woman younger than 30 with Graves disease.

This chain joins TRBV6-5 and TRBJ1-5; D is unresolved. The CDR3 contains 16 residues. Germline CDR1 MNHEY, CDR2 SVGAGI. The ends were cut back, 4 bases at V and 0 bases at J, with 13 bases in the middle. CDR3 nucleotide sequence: TGTGCCAGCAGTTGGAAGGACGGATCTAGCAATCAGCCCCAGCATTTT. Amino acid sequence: CASSWKDGSSNQPQHF.

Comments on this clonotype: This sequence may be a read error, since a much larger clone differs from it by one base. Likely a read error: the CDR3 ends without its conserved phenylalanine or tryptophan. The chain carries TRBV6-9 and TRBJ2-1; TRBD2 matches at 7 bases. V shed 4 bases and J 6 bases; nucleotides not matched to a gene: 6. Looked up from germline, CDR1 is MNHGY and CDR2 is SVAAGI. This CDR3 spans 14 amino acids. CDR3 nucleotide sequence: TGTGCCAGCAGTTTGGGGGGGGAGACCAATGAGCAGTTCCTC. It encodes CASSLGGETNEQFL.

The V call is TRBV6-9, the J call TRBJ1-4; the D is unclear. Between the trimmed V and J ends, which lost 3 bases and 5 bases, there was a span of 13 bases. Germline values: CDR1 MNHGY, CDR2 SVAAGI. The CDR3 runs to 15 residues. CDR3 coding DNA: TGTGCCAGCAGTTACGTCGGGCAGGAAAATGAAAAACTGTTTTTT. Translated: CASSYVGQENEKLFF.

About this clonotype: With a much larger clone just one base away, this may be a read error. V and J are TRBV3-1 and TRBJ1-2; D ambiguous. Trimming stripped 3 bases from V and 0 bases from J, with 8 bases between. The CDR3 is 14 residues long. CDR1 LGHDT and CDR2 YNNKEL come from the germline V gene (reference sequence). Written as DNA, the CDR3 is TGTGCCAGCAGCCACGGATCAGCTAACTATGGCTACACCTTC. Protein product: CASSHGSANYGYTF.

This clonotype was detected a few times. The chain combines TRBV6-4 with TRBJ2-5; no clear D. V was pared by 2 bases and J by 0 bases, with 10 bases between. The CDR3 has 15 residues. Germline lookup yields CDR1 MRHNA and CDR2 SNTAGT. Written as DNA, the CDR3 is TGTGCCAGCAGTGACCAAGCTGGAGACCAAGAGACCCAGTACTTC. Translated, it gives CASSDQAGDQETQYF.

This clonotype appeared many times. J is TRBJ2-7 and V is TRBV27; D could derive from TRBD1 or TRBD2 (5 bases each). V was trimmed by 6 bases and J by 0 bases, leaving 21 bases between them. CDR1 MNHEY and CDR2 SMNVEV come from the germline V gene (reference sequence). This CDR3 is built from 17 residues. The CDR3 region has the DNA TGTGCCAGCAGCCCAAGACCCCGGGACGGCGGCTCCTACGAGCAGTACTTC. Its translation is CASSPRPRDGGSYEQYF.

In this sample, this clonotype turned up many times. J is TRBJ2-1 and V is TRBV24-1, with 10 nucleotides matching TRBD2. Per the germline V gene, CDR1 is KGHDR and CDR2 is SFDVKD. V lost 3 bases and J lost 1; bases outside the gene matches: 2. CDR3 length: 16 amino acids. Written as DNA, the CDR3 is TGTGCCACCAGTGATCCTAGCGGGAGTTCCTACAATGAGCAGTTCTTC. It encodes CATSDPSGSSYNEQFF.

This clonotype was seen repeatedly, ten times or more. The CDR3 here is CASSPGTGVLDTQYF. CDR3 nucleotides: TGTGCCAGCAGTCCCGGGACAGGGGTTCTGGATACGCAGTATTTT. V gene TRBV28 combines with J gene TRBJ2-3, with TRBD1 identical over 10 bases. Germline loops: CDR1 MDHEN, CDR2 SYDVKM. CDR3 length equals 15 residues. The junction had 8 bases not matched to a gene; V was cut back by 5 bases and J by 6 bases.

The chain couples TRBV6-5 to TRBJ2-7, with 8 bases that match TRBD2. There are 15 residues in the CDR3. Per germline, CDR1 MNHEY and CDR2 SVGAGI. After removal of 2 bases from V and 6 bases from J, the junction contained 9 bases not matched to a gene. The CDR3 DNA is TGTGCCAGCAGTTACATCCGAGCGGGAGCCCCCGAGCAGTACTTC. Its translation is CASSYIRAGAPEQYF.

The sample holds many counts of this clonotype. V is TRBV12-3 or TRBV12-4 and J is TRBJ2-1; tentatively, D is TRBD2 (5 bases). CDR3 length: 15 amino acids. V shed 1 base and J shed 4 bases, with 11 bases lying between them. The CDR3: CASSLGLLPYNEQFF. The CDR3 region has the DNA TGTGCCAGCAGTTTAGGACTACTCCCTTACAATGAGCAGTTCTTC.

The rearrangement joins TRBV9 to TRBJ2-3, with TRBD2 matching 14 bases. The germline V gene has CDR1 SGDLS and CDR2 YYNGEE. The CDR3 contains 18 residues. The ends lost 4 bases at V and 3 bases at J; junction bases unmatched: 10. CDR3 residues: CASSSRTSGRSYTDTQYF. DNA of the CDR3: TGTGCCAGCAGCTCCCGGACTAGCGGGAGGTCCTATACAGATACGCAGTATTTT.

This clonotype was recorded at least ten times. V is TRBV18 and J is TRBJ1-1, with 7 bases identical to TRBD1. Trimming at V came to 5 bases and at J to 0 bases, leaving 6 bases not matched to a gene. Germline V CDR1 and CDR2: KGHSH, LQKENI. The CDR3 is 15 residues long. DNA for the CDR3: TGTGCCAGCTCATCAGGACAGGACATGAACACTGAAGCTTTCTTT. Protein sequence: CASSSGQDMNTEAFF.

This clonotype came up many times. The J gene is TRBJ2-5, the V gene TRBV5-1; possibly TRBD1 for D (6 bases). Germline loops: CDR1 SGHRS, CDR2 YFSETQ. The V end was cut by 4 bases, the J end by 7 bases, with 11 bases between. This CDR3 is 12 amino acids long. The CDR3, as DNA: TGCGCCAGCAGCCGGGACACATCGACCCAGTACTTC. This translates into CASSRDTSTQYF. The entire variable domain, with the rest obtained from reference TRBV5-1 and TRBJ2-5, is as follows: KAGVTQTPRYLIKTRGQQVTLSCSPISGHRSVSWYQQTPGQGLQFLFEYFSETQRNKGNFPGRFSGRQFSNSRSEMNVSTLELGDSALYLCASSRDTSTQYFGPGTRLLVL.

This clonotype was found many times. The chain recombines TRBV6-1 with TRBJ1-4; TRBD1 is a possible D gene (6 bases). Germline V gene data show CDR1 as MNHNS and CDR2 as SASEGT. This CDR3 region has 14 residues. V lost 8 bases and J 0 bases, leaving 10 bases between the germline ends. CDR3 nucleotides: TGTGCCAGCGCGCGGACAGCAACTAATGAAAAACTGTTTTTT. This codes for CASARTATNEKLFF.

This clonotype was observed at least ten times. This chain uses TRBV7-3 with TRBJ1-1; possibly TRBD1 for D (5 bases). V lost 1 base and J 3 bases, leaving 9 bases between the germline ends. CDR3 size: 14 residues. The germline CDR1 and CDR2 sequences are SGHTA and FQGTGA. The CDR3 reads CASSLIGGDTEAFF. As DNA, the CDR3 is TGTGCCAGCAGCTTAATAGGAGGGGACACTGAAGCTTTCTTT. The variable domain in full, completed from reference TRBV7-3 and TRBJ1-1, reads GAGVSQTPSNKVTEKGKYVELRCDPISGHTALYWYRQSLGQGPEFLIYFQGTGAADDSGLPNDRFFAVRPEGSVSTLKIQRTERGDSAVYLCASSLIGGDTEAFFGQGTRLTVV.

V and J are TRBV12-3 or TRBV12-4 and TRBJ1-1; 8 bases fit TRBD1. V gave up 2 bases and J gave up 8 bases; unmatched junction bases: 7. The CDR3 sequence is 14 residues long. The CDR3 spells CASSLMGQGAEAFF. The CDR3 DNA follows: TGTGCCAGCAGTTTAATGGGGCAGGGGGCCGAAGCTTTCTTT.

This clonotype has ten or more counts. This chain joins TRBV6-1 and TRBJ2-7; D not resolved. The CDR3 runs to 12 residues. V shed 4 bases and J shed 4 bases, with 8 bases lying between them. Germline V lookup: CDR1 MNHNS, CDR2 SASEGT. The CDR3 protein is CASSADVYEQYF. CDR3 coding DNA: TGTGCCAGCAGTGCTGACGTGTACGAGCAGTACTTC.

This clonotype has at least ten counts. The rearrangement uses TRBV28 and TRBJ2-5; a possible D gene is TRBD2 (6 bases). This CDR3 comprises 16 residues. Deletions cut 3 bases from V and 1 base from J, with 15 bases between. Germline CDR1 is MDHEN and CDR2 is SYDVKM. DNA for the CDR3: TGTGCCAGCAGTTTCGGTCCAGCCGGGGGCCAAGAGACCCAGTACTTC. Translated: CASSFGPAGGQETQYF.

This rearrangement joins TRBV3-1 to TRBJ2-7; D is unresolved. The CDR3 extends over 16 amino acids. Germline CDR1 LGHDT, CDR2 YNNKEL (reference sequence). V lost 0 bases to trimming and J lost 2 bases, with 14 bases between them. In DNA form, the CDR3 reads TGTGCCAGCAGCCAAGATGGCCTCTCCAACCCCTACGAGCAGTACTTC. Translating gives CASSQDGLSNPYEQYF.

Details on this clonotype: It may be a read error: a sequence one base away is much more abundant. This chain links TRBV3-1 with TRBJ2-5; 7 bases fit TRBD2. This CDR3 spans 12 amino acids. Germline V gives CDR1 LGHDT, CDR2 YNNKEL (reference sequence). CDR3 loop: CASSQLRETRYF. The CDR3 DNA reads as TGTGCCAGCAGCCAGTTGCGGGAGACCCGGTACTTC.